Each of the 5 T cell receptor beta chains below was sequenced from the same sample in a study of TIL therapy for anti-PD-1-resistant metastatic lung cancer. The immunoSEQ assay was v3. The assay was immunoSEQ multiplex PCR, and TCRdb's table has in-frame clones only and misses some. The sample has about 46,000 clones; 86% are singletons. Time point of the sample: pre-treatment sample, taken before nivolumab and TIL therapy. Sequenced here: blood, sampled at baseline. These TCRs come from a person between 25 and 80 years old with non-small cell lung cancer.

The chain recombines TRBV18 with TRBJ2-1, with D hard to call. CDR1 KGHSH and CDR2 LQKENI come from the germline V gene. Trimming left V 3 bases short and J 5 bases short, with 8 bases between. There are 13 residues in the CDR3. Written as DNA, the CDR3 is TGTGCCAGCTCACCCGGACGGGACAATGAGCAGTTCTTC. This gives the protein CASSPGRDNEQFF.

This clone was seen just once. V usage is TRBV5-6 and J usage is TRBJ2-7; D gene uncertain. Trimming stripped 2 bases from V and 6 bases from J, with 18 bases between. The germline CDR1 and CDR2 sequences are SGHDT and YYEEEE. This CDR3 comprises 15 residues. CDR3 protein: CASSLQPGSASEQYF. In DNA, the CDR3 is TGTGCCAGCAGCTTACAGCCCGGGTCCGCTTCCGAGCAGTACTTC. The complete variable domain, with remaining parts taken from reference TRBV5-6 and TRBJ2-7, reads DAGVTQSPTHLIKTRGQQVTLRCSPKSGHDTVSWYQQALGQGPQFIFQYYEEEERQRGNFPDRFSGHQFPNYSSELNVNALLLGDSALYLCASSLQPGSASEQYFGPGTRLTVT.

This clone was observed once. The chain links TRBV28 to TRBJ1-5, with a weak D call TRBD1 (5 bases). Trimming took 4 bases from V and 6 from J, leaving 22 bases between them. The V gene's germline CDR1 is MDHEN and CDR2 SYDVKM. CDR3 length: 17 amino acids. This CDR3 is CASSSIQGRGPSQPQHF. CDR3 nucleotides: TGTGCCAGCAGTTCGATTCAGGGAAGGGGACCAAGTCAGCCCCAGCATTTT. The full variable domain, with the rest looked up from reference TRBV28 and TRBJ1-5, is DVKVTQSSRYLVKRTGEKVFLECVQDMDHENMFWYRQDPGLGLRLIYFSYDVKMKEKGDIPEGYSVSREKKERFSLILESASTNQTSMYLCASSSIQGRGPSQPQHFGDGTRLSIL.

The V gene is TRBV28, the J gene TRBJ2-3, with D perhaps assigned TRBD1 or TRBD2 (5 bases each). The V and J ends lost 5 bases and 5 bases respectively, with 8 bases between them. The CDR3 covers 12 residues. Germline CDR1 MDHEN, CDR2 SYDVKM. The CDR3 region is CASSLRGDTQYF. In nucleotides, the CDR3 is TGTGCCAGCAGTCTGAGGGGAGATACGCAGTATTTT. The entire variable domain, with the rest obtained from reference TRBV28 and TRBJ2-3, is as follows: DVKVTQSSRYLVKRTGEKVFLECVQDMDHENMFWYRQDPGLGLRLIYFSYDVKMKEKGDIPEGYSVSREKKERFSLILESASTNQTSMYLCASSLRGDTQYFGPGTRLTVL.

In nucleotides, the CDR3 is TGTGCCAGCAGCTATGGGAATACGCAGTATTTT. Encoded protein: CASSYGNTQYF. The chain has TRBV11-2 and TRBJ2-3; D uncertain. V was clipped by 4 bases and J by 7 bases, with 6 bases between them. Germline CDR1 SGHAT, CDR2 FQNNGV. The CDR3 loop spans 11 amino acids.